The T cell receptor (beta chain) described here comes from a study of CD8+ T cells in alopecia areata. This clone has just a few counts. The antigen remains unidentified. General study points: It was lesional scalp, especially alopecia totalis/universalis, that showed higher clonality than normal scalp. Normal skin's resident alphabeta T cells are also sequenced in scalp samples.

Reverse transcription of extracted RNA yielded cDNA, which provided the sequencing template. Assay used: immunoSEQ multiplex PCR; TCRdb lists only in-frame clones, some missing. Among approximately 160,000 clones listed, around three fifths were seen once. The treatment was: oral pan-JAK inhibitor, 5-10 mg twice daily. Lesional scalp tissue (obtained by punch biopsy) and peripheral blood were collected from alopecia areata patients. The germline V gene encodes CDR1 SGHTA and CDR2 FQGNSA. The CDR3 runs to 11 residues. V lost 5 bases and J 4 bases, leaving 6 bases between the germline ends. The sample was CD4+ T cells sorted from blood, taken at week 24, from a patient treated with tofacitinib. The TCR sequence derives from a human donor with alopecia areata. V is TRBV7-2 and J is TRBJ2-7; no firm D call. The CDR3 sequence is CASSQAYEQYF. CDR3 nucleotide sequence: TGTGCCAGCAGCCAGGCGTACGAGCAGTACTTC.